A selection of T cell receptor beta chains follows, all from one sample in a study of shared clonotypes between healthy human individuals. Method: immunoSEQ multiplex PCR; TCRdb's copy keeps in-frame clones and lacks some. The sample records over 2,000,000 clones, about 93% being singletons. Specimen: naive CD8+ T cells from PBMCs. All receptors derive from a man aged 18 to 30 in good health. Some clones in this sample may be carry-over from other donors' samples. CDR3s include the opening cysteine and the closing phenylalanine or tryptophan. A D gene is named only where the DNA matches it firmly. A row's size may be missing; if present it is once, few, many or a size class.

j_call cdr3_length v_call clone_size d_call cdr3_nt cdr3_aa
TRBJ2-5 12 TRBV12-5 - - TGTGCTAGTGGCGTCTCACCGGAGACCCAGTACTTC CASGVSPETQYF
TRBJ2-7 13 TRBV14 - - TGTGCCAGCAGCCCCGGGACAATCTACGAGCAGTACTTC CASSPGTIYEQYF
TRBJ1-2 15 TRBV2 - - TGTGCCAGCAGTGAATTTCGGACAGATCCCAAGGGCTACACCTTC CASSEFRTDPKGYTF
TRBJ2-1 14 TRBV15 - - TGTGCCACCAGCCCGGGAGCCCCCTACAATGAGCAGTTCTTC CATSPGAPYNEQFF
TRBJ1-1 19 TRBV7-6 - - TGTGCCAGCAGCCTCGGTACATTAGCGACCGGCTCCACGGACACTGAAGCTTTCTTT CASSLGTLATGSTDTEAFF
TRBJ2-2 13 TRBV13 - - TGTGCCAGCAGCCTGGATATCGCCGGGGAGCTGTTTTTT CASSLDIAGELFF
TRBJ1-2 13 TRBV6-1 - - TGTGCCAGACCGCAGTTTGGTGTTAATGGCTACACCTTC CARPQFGVNGYTF
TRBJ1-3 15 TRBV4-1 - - TGCGCCAGCAGCCAAGATAATGGGCTAGGGAACACCATATATTTT CASSQDNGLGNTIYF
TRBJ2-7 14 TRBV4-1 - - TGCGCCAGCAGCCAAGGGCCAGTTACCTACGAGCAGTACTTC CASSQGPVTYEQYF
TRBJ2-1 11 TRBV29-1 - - TGCAGCGCCCCCTTCGACAATGAGCAGTTCTTC CSAPFDNEQFF
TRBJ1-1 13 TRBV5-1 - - TGCGCCAGCAGCGCGGGACAAAGGACTGAAGCTTTCTTT CASSAGQRTEAFF
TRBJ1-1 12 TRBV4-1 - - TGCGCCAGCAGCCAAGGGGACGGTGAAGCTTTCTTT CASSQGDGEAFF
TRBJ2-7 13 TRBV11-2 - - TGTGCCAGCAGCTTATGGGGTACCTACGAGCAGTACTTC CASSLWGTYEQYF
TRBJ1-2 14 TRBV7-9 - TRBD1 TGTGCCAGCAGCTCGACAGGGGGCGGATATGGCTACACCTTC CASSSTGGGYGYTF
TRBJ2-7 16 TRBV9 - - TGTGCCAGCAGCGAGGGGGAGGCGGGAGCGACCTACGAGCAGTACTTC CASSEGEAGATYEQYF
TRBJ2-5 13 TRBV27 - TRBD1 TGTGCCTGGGGACAGGGCACCCGAGAGACCCAGTACTTC CAWGQGTRETQYF
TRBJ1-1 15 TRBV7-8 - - TGTGCCAGCAGCTGGGTGACTGGATTGACCACTGAAGCTTTCTTT CASSWVTGLTTEAFF
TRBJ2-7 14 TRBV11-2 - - TGTGCCAGCAGCTTAGTGGGGGAAGCCTACGAGCAGTACTTC CASSLVGEAYEQYF
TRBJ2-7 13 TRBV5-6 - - TGTGCCAGCAGCTTGGGAAACTACTACGAGCAGTACTTC CASSLGNYYEQYF
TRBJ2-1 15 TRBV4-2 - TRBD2 TGTGCCAGCAGCCAACTAGCGGGAGGCCCCGATGAGCAGTTCTTC CASSQLAGGPDEQFF
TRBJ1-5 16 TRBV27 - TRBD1 TGTGCCAGCAGAACCCCCAGGACAGGAGTCAATCAGCCCCAGCATTTT CASRTPRTGVNQPQHF
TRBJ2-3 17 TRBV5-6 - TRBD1 TGTGCCAGCAGCCTCAACAGGGGGCGCCCAGTGGCAGATACGCAGTATTTT CASSLNRGRPVADTQYF
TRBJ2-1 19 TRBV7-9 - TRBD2 TGTGCCAGCAGCCCCAGACCGGGACTAGCGGCCCTACCTTACAATGAGCAGTTCTTC CASSPRPGLAALPYNEQFF
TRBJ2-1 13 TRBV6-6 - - TGTGCCAGCAGTTACACTGGTTTTAATGAGCAGTTCTTC CASSYTGFNEQFF
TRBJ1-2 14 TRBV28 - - TGTGCCAGCAGCCCTGAACAGGGTCGTTATGGCTACACCTTC CASSPEQGRYGYTF
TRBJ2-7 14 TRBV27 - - TGTGCCAGCAGTTCCAGGGGGGGCCTCTACGAGCAGTACTTC CASSSRGGLYEQYF
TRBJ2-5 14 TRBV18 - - TGTGCCAGCTCACCCGCCGGTCGGGAGAGGACCCAGTACTTC CASSPAGRERTQYF
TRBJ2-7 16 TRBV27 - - TGTGCCAGCAGTTCAAAACCTAGCGTAAGTTTCTACGAGCAGTACTTC CASSSKPSVSFYEQYF
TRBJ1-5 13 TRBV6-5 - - TGTGCCAGCAGTTACTCAAGGGATCAGCCCCAGCATTTT CASSYSRDQPQHF
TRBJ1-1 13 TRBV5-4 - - TGTGCCAGCAGCTTTGGGGGAACCCCTGAAGCTTTCTTT CASSFGGTPEAFF
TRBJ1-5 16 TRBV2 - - TGTGCCAGCAGTGAAGCCCCCCCATATAGCAATCAGCCCCAGCATTTT CASSEAPPYSNQPQHF
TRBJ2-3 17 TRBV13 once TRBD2 TGTGCCAGCAGCTTAATAGCGGGAGGGCCTGGGACAGATACGCAGTATTTT CASSLIAGGPGTDTQYF
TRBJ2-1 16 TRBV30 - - TGTGCCTGGAGTGTAGGCCCGCGAAGCTCCTACAATGAGCAGTTCTTC CAWSVGPRSSYNEQFF
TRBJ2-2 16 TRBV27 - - TGTGCCAGCAGTTTAAGGGGAGGGACAAACACCGGGGAGCTGTTTTTT CASSLRGGTNTGELFF
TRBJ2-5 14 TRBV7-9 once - TGTGCCAGCAGCCCCCTGGGACACCAAGAGACCCAGTACTTC CASSPLGHQETQYF
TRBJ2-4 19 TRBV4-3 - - TGCGCCAGCAGCCAAGATTGGCCCTACGGCCGCCTAGCCAAAAACATTCAGTACTTC CASSQDWPYGRLAKNIQYF
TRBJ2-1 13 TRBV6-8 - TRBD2 TGTGCCAGTCCTGATGGAGGGAGGGCCGTGCGGTTCTTC CASPDGGRAVRFF
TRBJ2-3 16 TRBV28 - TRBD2 TGTGCCAGCAGCCTCCCGACTAGCGGGAACACAGATACGCAGTATTTT CASSLPTSGNTDTQYF
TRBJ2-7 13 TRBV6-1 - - TGTGCCAGCAGTGGAGGAAACCCCTACGAGCAGTACTTC CASSGGNPYEQYF